This T cell receptor beta chain appears in the sequencing data of a study of blood T cell repertoires in COVID-19. Study in general: The samples span acute and convalescent COVID-19 from the United States, Italy and Spain.

Unmatched junction bases numbered 5, after V lost 8 bases and J lost 4 bases. This CDR3 is built from 13 residues. The study assigned cohorts using participant-reported clinical history. Original processing methods: Researchers report that nucleated cell counts were estimated from reference gene primer amplification. The data were produced by immunoSEQ multiplex PCR, yet TCRdb's version contains in-frame clones alone and is incomplete. V and J calls and clone size are copied from that table; D and trimming were computed from the DNA. The data contain almost 250,000 clones, about 88% of them singletons.

The rearrangement links TRBV12-3 or TRBV12-4 to TRBJ1-5; 7 nucleotides match TRBD1. The clonotype comes from a woman in her forties or fifties who had recovered from COVID-19. Sequencing used PBMCs or T cells enriched from blood (not recorded which). The CDR3 DNA is TGTGCCAGCGGACAGGTCGGGAATCAGCCCCAGCATTTT. It encodes CASGQVGNQPQHF.